The 10 T cell receptor beta chains below come from one sample, sequenced in a study of blood T cells in healthy people across ages. A J-beta primer mix and a sample-barcoded 5' primer were used in a second PCR of roughly 6 to 12 cycles. A single record per CDR3 protein comes from TCRdb applying MiXCR to the 5' RACE reads. The sample records approximately 600,000 distinct CDR3 sequences, around three fifths being singletons. Source material: blood. The origin of the receptors is a man aged 60 to 75 in good health.

This chain joins TRBV3-1 and TRBJ2-7; D tentatively fits TRBD1 or TRBD2 (5 bases each). This CDR3 spans 16 amino acids. V lost 0 bases, J lost 0 bases, and 12 bases lay in between. From germline, CDR1 is LGHDT and CDR2 YNNKEL (reference sequence). Written as DNA, the CDR3 is TGTGCCAGCAGCCAAGACCCTTTCGGGACCTCCTACGAGCAGTACTTC. Protein product: CASSQDPFGTSYEQYF.

This clonotype occurred many times. The rearrangement joins TRBV20-1 to TRBJ2-5; 7 nucleotides align to TRBD2. V shed 8 bases and J 2 bases; nucleotides not matched to a gene: 14. Germline CDR1 is DFQATT and CDR2 is SNEGSKA (reference sequence). The CDR3 is made up of 15 amino acids. The CDR3 sequence is CSNEALWGGQETQYF. DNA for the CDR3: TGCAGTAACGAGGCCCTGTGGGGGGGACAAGAGACCCAGTACTTC.

This clonotype was picked up one time. The V call is TRBV11-2, the J call TRBJ2-3; 10 nucleotides line up with TRBD2. V shed 4 bases, J shed 0 bases, and the junction held 7 bases outside the gene matches. This CDR3 has 17 residues. Germline V gives CDR1 SGHAT, CDR2 FQNNGV. The CDR3 DNA reads TGTGCCAGCAGCTCAGCGGGGGGGTGGTCTAGCACAGATACGCAGTATTTT. Protein sequence: CASSSAGGWSSTDTQYF.

The genes are TRBV12-3 or TRBV12-4 and TRBJ2-3, with TRBD2 matching over 7 bases. The CDR3 has 14 amino acids. V lost 6 bases and J lost 5; bases outside the gene matches: 8. The CDR3 sequence is CASSRGGSGDTQYF. The CDR3 DNA sequence: TGTGCCAGCAGCCGGGGAGGGAGTGGAGATACGCAGTATTTT.

The chain links TRBV25-1 to TRBJ2-5, with TRBD1 matching over 11 bases. Germline V gene data show CDR1 as MGHDK and CDR2 as SYGVNS. After removal of 1 base from V and 1 base from J, the junction contained 5 bases not matched to a gene. The CDR3 spans 17 residues. DNA for the CDR3: TGTGCCAGCAGTGAATTCGGCGGGACAGGGGGCCAAGAGACCCAGTACTTC. Translation: CASSEFGGTGGQETQYF.

This clonotype was observed a handful of times. The chain employs TRBV6-5 and TRBJ2-6; D might be TRBD1 or TRBD2, each matching 6 bases. The V gene lost 5 bases and the J gene lost 4 bases, with 15 bases spanning the gap. Per germline, CDR1 MNHEY and CDR2 SVGAGI. The CDR3 consists of 16 residues. Written as DNA, the CDR3 is TGTGCCAGCAGTCCAACAAGGGGGGTCGGGGCCAACGTCCTGACTTTC. The encoded protein is CASSPTRGVGANVLTF.

At least ten counts were recorded for this clonotype. The V call is TRBV3-1, the J call TRBJ2-3; 11 bases map to TRBD2. Germline V lookup: CDR1 LGHDT, CDR2 YNNKEL (reference sequence). V gave up 1 base and J gave up 2 bases; unmatched junction bases: 5. The length of the CDR3 is 17 residues. The CDR3 loop is CASSQVPSGGHTDTQYF. The CDR3 DNA sequence: TGTGCCAGCAGCCAAGTCCCTAGCGGGGGGCACACAGATACGCAGTATTTT.

The rearrangement uses TRBV20-1 and TRBJ1-1; 7 bases map to TRBD1. The length of the CDR3 is 14 residues. J was trimmed by 5 bases and V by 2 bases; bases with no gene match: 8. The germline CDR1 and CDR2 sequences are DFQATT and SNEGSKA (reference sequence). The CDR3 loop is CSARTTGVGTEAFF. The DNA for the CDR3 is TGCAGTGCTAGAACTACAGGGGTCGGAACTGAAGCTTTCTTT.

This clonotype appeared a few times. V and J are TRBV12-3 or TRBV12-4 and TRBJ2-7; TRBD2 is a possible D gene (5 bases). Trimming shortened V by 5 bases and J by 2 bases, and 13 bases separated the two germline ends. CDR3 size: 14 residues. As DNA, the CDR3 is TGTGCCAGCAGTCGCGGGTCCCTCCCCTACGAGCAGTACTTC. Encoded protein: CASSRGSLPYEQYF.

The rearrangement uses TRBV3-1 and TRBJ2-2; D gene ambiguous. Per germline, CDR1 LGHDT and CDR2 YNNKEL (reference sequence). The ends were cut back, 4 bases at V and 0 bases at J, with 9 bases in the middle. The CDR3 runs 15 residues. CDR3 region: CASSRGSANTGELFF. The DNA of the CDR3 is TGTGCCAGCAGCCGTGGATCCGCGAACACCGGGGAGCTGTTTTTT.